A single sample gave rise to the 10 T cell receptor beta chains below, sequenced in a study of blood T cells in healthy people across ages. It was with a sample-barcoded 5' primer and a J-beta primer mix that a second PCR of roughly 6 to 12 cycles was run. Each CDR3 protein gets one entry after TCRdb re-called the 5' RACE reads with MiXCR. The table lists some 930,000 distinct CDR3 sequences, just under 30% of them singletons, with 10% in the top ten. This sample also appeared in a second study, on T cells of mothers and their children.

Sequenced material: blood. The source is a middle-aged woman in good health.

Here the CDR3 DNA reads TGTGCCAGCAGCTTAGACCGGGGACAGCCCAACACCGGGGAGCTGTTTTTT. It yields the protein CASSLDRGQPNTGELFF. The chain links TRBV7-6 to TRBJ2-2; 7 bases are shared with TRBD1. Germline loops: CDR1 SGHVS, CDR2 FNYEAQ. This CDR3 has 17 residues. V lost 1 base and J lost 2; bases outside the gene matches: 7. Variable domain in full (rest from reference TRBV7-6 and TRBJ2-2): GAGVSQSPRYKVTKRGQDVALRCDPISGHVSLYWYRQALGQGPEFLTYFNYEAQQDKSGLPNDRFSAERPEGSISTLTIQRTEQRDSAMYRCASSLDRGQPNTGELFFGEGSRLTVL.

This clonotype was observed many times. This chain links TRBV4-1 with TRBJ1-2; D gene uncertain. Looked up from germline, CDR1 is MGHRA and CDR2 is YSYEKL. The V end was cut by 1 base, the J end by 1 base, with 13 bases between. The CDR3 consists of 16 residues. The CDR3 spells CASSQGAGVLNYGYTF. CDR3 nucleotide sequence: TGCGCCAGCAGCCAAGGTGCAGGAGTCCTTAACTATGGCTACACCTTC.

The chain employs TRBV7-9 and TRBJ1-2; 7 bases line up with TRBD1. The germline gives CDR1 SEHNR, CDR2 FQNEAQ (reference sequence). V shed 8 bases, J shed 7 bases, and the junction held 13 bases outside the gene matches. CDR3 size: 14 residues. CDR3 coding DNA: TGTGCCAGCGCAACCGGGACAGCGACTACTGGCTACACCTTC. Translation gives CASATGTATTGYTF.

A few counts support this clonotype. The CDR3 region has the DNA TGTGCCAGCTCCCGTTCGGAGGACGCCTCCTACGAGCAGTACTTC. It is translated as CASSRSEDASYEQYF. The J gene is TRBJ2-7, the V gene TRBV18, with a weak D call TRBD2 (5 bases). Trimming left V 6 bases short and J 0 bases short, with 15 bases between. CDR3 size: 15 residues. Germline loops: CDR1 KGHSH, CDR2 LQKENI.

This clonotype was seen repeatedly, ten times or more. The gene calls are TRBV5-1 and TRBJ1-2; TRBD1 might be the D (5 bases). Trimming removed 4 bases at V and 2 bases at J, with 15 bases between. Per germline, CDR1 SGHRS and CDR2 YFSETQ. This CDR3 region has 15 residues. Here the CDR3 DNA reads TGCGCCAGCAGCCGCCGGGACGACACGAACTATGGCTACACCTTC. It codes for CASSRRDDTNYGYTF.

This clonotype occurred a few times. The V gene is TRBV25-1, the J gene TRBJ2-3; 8 bases fit TRBD2. Germline V gene lookup returns CDR1 MGHDK and CDR2 SYGVNS. CDR3 length: 15 residues. Trimming cost V 8 bases and J 4 bases; bases outside gene matches: 11. CDR3 DNA: TGTGCCAGCGCCGGGCGGGGGGCCCCGGCAGATACGCAGTATTTT. Amino acid sequence: CASAGRGAPADTQYF.

This clonotype was counted between two and nine times. The V call is TRBV12-3 or TRBV12-4, the J call TRBJ1-1; TRBD1 matches at 8 bases. The CDR3 consists of 14 residues. V lost 8 bases and J lost 4; bases outside the gene matches: 9. The DNA of the CDR3 is TGTGCCAGCGGATTGGCAGGGGGCCTCACTGAAGCTTTCTTT. Its translation: CASGLAGGLTEAFF.

The chain is built from TRBV12-5 and TRBJ1-2; D gene ambiguous. Germline CDR1 LGHNT, CDR2 FRNRAP. CDR3 length equals 14 residues. With 1 base removed from V and 7 bases from J, the gap between germline ends came to 13 bases. The CDR3 nucleotides are TGTGCTAGTGGTTTGGGGAACACCCGAGTTGGCTACACCTTC. The encoded protein is CASGLGNTRVGYTF.

In regard to this clonotype: The conserved final phenylalanine or tryptophan is absent from the CDR3, which likely points to a read error. The chain is built from TRBV28 and TRBJ1-1, with D hard to call. Trimming left V 4 bases short and J 1 base short, with 13 bases between. The CDR3 contains 15 residues. The germline CDR1 and CDR2 sequences are MDHEN and SYDVKM. This CDR3 is CASSSRTPGNTEAFC. The DNA of the CDR3 is TGTGCCAGCAGTTCCCGGACGCCTGGGAACACTGAAGCTTTCTGT.

The rearrangement links TRBV3-1 to TRBJ1-1, with D perhaps matching TRBD1 (6 bases). The V gene's germline CDR1 is LGHDT and CDR2 YNNKEL (reference sequence). The CDR3 is 15 residues long. The V end lost 2 bases, the J end lost 7 bases, and 17 bases lay between the germline ends. The CDR3 here is CASSQFKSGQSEAFF. The CDR3 region has the DNA TGTGCCAGCAGCCAATTTAAGTCCGGACAGAGTGAAGCTTTCTTT.